Below, one TCR beta chain is given with its context. The antigen is not known. This sample is part of a study of T cell responses to AZD1222 COVID-19 vaccine. The repertoire was sequenced with immunoSEQ multiplex PCR; TCRdb's copy has only in-frame clones and lacks some. The sample records 180,000 or so clones, around 95% being singletons. General study points: It was only a handful of AZD1222 recipients who were seropositive at baseline.

The length of the CDR3 is 13 residues. Trimming removed 3 bases at V and 9 bases at J, with 12 bases between. Germline V lookup: CDR1 SEHNR, CDR2 FQNEAQ (reference sequence). This TCR came from an adult in good health. V and J are TRBV7-9 and TRBJ2-1; tentative D call: TRBD1 (6 bases). The specimen was peripheral blood, collected on day 0 of AZD1222 vaccination. The CDR3 region has the DNA TGTGCCAGCAGCTTTAAGGGGACAAGTGAGCAGTTCTTC. This codes for CASSFKGTSEQFF.